Following are 6 T cell receptor beta chains from one sample sequenced in a study of blood T cell repertoires in COVID-19 (dated by TCRdb to about 2020). Library creation used the immunoSEQ multiplex PCR assay. This is the immuneACCESS table as TCRdb keeps it, with only in-frame sequences that have V and J called. A part of the clones is gone; compared with another copy, unresolved V genes explain less than half, and the rest is unexplained. The sample table contains roughly 180,000 clones; only one count was recorded for about 84% of them. About 4.8% of the sample is held by the ten biggest clonotypes. The specimen sequenced was peripheral blood. The receptors come from a woman in her 30s with acute or convalescent COVID-19.

The chain couples TRBV3-1 (or the pseudogene TRBV3-2) to TRBJ1-1, with 10 bases that match TRBD1. The germline V gene has CDR1 LGHDT and CDR2 YNNKEL (reference sequence). Trimming at V came to 4 bases and at J to 1 base, leaving 6 bases not matched to a gene. This CDR3 comprises 16 residues. The CDR3 DNA reads as TGTGCCAGCAGCCGAGCGACAGGGGGCCGGAACACTGAAGCTTTCTTT. Its protein is CASSRATGGRNTEAFF.

The V call is TRBV11-2, the J call TRBJ1-4, with 9 bases matching TRBD1. The germline gives CDR1 SGHAT, CDR2 FQNNGV. The J segment lost 8 bases and the V segment lost 4 bases, leaving 5 bases of the junction unmatched. The CDR3 loop spans 14 amino acids. The CDR3 nucleotides are TGTGCCAGCAGCTCCGGGACAGGGAAGGAAAAACTGTTTTTT. This translates into CASSSGTGKEKLFF.

This chain joins TRBV5-5 and TRBJ2-5; 8 bases agree with TRBD2. The germline V gene has CDR1 SGHKS and CDR2 YYEKEE (reference sequence). Losses at the gene ends were 3 bases for V and 4 bases for J; bases not matched to a gene: 14. The CDR3 loop spans 17 amino acids. The CDR3 nucleotides read TGTGCCAGCAGCTCCATTACGGGGGGGCGCCCGGGAGAGACCCAGTACTTC. This gives the protein CASSSITGGRPGETQYF.

V is TRBV19 and J is TRBJ2-1, with 9 bases aligning to TRBD2. Losses at the gene ends were 5 bases for V and 10 bases for J; bases not matched to a gene: 0. The CDR3 is made up of 11 amino acids. Germline CDR1 is LNHDA and CDR2 is SQIVND (reference sequence). The CDR3 DNA reads TGTGCCAGTAGTCTAGCGGGGGAGCAGTTCTTC. This sequence encodes CASSLAGEQFF.

The chain carries TRBV28 and TRBJ2-3; a weak D match, TRBD2 (5 bases). The V gene lost 4 bases and the J gene lost 1 base, with 15 bases spanning the gap. This CDR3 is built from 16 residues. The V gene's germline CDR1 is MDHEN and CDR2 SYDVKM. CDR3 nucleotide sequence: TGTGCCAGCAGTTCCCCTGCAGGACTTGGCACAGATACGCAGTATTTT. As protein: CASSSPAGLGTDTQYF.

This sequence joins TRBV5-1 and TRBJ1-1, with TRBD1 as a possible D gene (5 bases). The CDR3 is 14 amino acids. V shed 3 bases and J shed 0 bases, with 9 bases lying between them. Germline V gene sequence: CDR1 SGHRS, CDR2 YFSETQ. The CDR3 bases are TGCGCCAGCAGCTCTACGGGGGTGAACACTGAAGCTTTCTTT. Encoded protein: CASSSTGVNTEAFF.